The T cell receptor (beta chain) under discussion was sequenced for a study of blood T cell repertoires in COVID-19. On the study more broadly: T cells, B-cell-depleted T cells, or PBMCs supplied cDNA or gDNA.

Per germline, CDR1 SNHLY and CDR2 FYNNEI. With 6 bases removed from V and 5 bases from J, the gap between germline ends came to 20 bases. This CDR3 spans 15 amino acids. The method was immunoSEQ multiplex PCR; TCRdb's version includes in-frame clones alone and lacks a portion of them. The sample has some 120,000 clones; roughly 79% are singletons. Input material: peripheral blood. This chain joins TRBV2 and TRBJ2-7, with a possible D match to TRBD2 (5 bases). The source is a human donor in a cohort sampled during active COVID-19. The CDR3 DNA follows: TGTGCCAGCAGGAGGACTGGATTAAATTGGGACGAGCAGTACTTC. It yields the protein CASRRTGLNWDEQYF. Full variable domain (rest looked up from reference TRBV2 and TRBJ2-7): EPEVTQTPSHQVTQMGQEVILRCVPISNHLYFYWYRQILGQKVEFLVSFYNNEISEKSEIFDDQFSVERPDGSNFTLKIRSTKLEDSAMYFCASRRTGLNWDEQYFGPGTRLTVT.